The 17 T cell receptor beta chains given below trace back to one sample, sequenced in a study of T cell responses to AZD1222 COVID-19 vaccine. Some clones are missing from TCRdb's copy, which holds only in-frame ones; the method was immunoSEQ multiplex PCR. The sample lists 75,000 to 95,000 clones; more than 70% were seen once. Specimen: peripheral blood, collected on day 0 of AZD1222 vaccination. These receptors were obtained from an adult in good health.

The V gene is TRBV7-9, the J gene TRBJ1-1; D perhaps matches TRBD1 (5 bases). The germline V gene has CDR1 SEHNR and CDR2 FQNEAQ (reference sequence). The V gene lost 1 base and the J gene lost 4 bases, with 10 bases spanning the gap. This CDR3 has 14 residues. CDR3 sequence: CASSLEHTGTEAFF. DNA of the CDR3: TGTGCCAGCAGCTTAGAACACACAGGCACTGAAGCTTTCTTT.

This chain links TRBV6-5 with TRBJ2-1, with 11 bases identical to TRBD1. Germline V gene lookup returns CDR1 MNHEY and CDR2 SVGAGI. This CDR3 spans 13 amino acids. J lost 9 bases, V lost 6 bases, and 4 bases had no gene match. CDR3 bases: TGTGCCAGCAGCGGACAGGGGGCAGGTGAGCAGTTCTTC. As protein: CASSGQGAGEQFF.

As DNA, the CDR3 is TGTGCCAGCAGCTTAGGGACCCCCAGGGATACGCAGTATTTT. It encodes CASSLGTPRDTQYF. This chain connects TRBV7-2 to TRBJ2-3; D call uncertain. The CDR3 length is 14 residues. V was clipped by 1 base and J by 6 bases, with 11 bases between them. Germline loops: CDR1 SGHTA, CDR2 FQGNSA.

This clone turned up a few times. J is TRBJ1-6 and V is TRBV19, with a possible D match to TRBD1 (5 bases). Trimming left V 8 bases short and J 0 bases short, with 8 bases between. Per the germline V gene, CDR1 is LNHDA and CDR2 is SQIVND (reference sequence). The CDR3 covers 14 residues. For the CDR3, the DNA is TGTGCCAGTCGGGGGAGCTCCTATAATTCACCCCTCCACTTT. Translating it yields CASRGSSYNSPLHF.

The rearrangement joins TRBV6-2 or TRBV6-3 to TRBJ2-2, with a weak D call TRBD1 (5 bases). Germline V CDR1 and CDR2: MNHEY, SVGEGT. V was trimmed by 3 bases and J by 3 bases, leaving 8 bases between them. There are 14 residues in the CDR3. As DNA, the CDR3 is TGTGCCAGCAGTTATTCAGGGTACACCGGGGAGCTGTTTTTT. Amino acids: CASSYSGYTGELFF.

The rearrangement uses TRBV5-6 and TRBJ2-5; the D is unclear. The CDR3 covers 15 residues. Trimming cost V 0 bases and J 2 bases, with 11 bases left between them. The germline V gene encodes CDR1 SGHDT and CDR2 YYEEEE. CDR3: CASSLGLTRQETQYF. CDR3 in DNA: TGTGCCAGCAGCTTGGGGTTAACTCGGCAAGAGACCCAGTACTTC.

V usage is TRBV5-1 and J usage is TRBJ2-5; D remains ambiguous. Germline loops: CDR1 SGHRS, CDR2 YFSETQ. This CDR3 region has 14 residues. Trimming took off 4 bases at V and 4 bases at J, with 14 bases between the two ends. The CDR3 DNA sequence: TGCGCCAGCAGCCTCCCCAGCCAGGCAGAGACCCAGTACTTC. Its translation: CASSLPSQAETQYF.

This chain joins TRBV28 and TRBJ1-5, with D perhaps TRBD1 (5 bases). Trimming stripped 6 bases from V and 2 bases from J, with 14 bases between. Germline V gives CDR1 MDHEN, CDR2 SYDVKM. This CDR3 comprises 15 residues. CDR3 residues: CASSYGGGGNQPQHF. Written as DNA, the CDR3 is TGTGCCAGCAGCTATGGGGGGGGAGGCAATCAGCCCCAGCATTTT.

The chain has TRBV2 and TRBJ1-6; tentatively, D is TRBD1 (5 bases). Trimming cost V 6 bases and J 10 bases, with 13 bases left between them. The CDR3 length is 13 residues. Germline CDR1 reads SNHLY; CDR2 reads FYNNEI. This chain's CDR3 is CASSRAGDSPLHF. The CDR3 nucleotides read TGTGCCAGCAGCAGGGCAGGAGACTCACCCCTCCACTTT.

The chain employs TRBV28 and TRBJ2-7; D might be TRBD1 (6 bases). CDR3 length equals 15 residues. Trimming cost V 5 bases and J 2 bases, with 16 bases left between them. Germline V gene lookup returns CDR1 MDHEN and CDR2 SYDVKM. CDR3 residues: CASSTATGSPYEQYF. The CDR3 bases are TGTGCCAGCAGTACCGCGACAGGATCCCCCTACGAGCAGTACTTC.

This chain links TRBV4-1 with TRBJ1-6; D unresolved. Per germline, CDR1 MGHRA and CDR2 YSYEKL. The CDR3 totals 16 residues. The V end lost 4 bases, the J end lost 8 bases, and 18 bases lay between the germline ends. The CDR3 DNA sequence: TGCGCCAGCAGCCTTCGTCAGCCCGATTGGGATTCACCCCTCCACTTT. Protein sequence: CASSLRQPDWDSPLHF.

The CDR3 reads CASSSAPKETQYF. As DNA, the CDR3 is TGTGCCAGCAGCAGCGCCCCGAAAGAGACCCAGTACTTC. The chain is built from TRBV11-2 and TRBJ2-5; D is uncertain. V shed 5 bases and J shed 3 bases, with 10 bases lying between them. The V gene's germline CDR1 is SGHAT and CDR2 FQNNGV. This CDR3 region has 13 residues.

The V call is TRBV5-1, the J call TRBJ1-2; D possibly corresponds to TRBD1 (6 bases). V was cut by 0 bases and J by 4 bases, with 10 bases left in between. The CDR3 sequence is 14 residues long. Germline loops: CDR1 SGHRS, CDR2 YFSETQ. The CDR3 DNA reads as TGCGCCAGCAGCTTGGAAGGGGGAGGCTATGGCTACACCTTC. Translation gives CASSLEGGGYGYTF.

The chain employs TRBV5-5 and TRBJ2-1; perhaps TRBD2 as D (6 bases). This CDR3 contains 12 residues. The germline V gene encodes CDR1 SGHKS and CDR2 YYEKEE (reference sequence). Trimming shortened V by 3 bases and J by 9 bases, and 10 bases separated the two germline ends. CDR3 sequence (DNA): TGTGCCAGCAGCTCTCTAGCGATTGAGCAGTTCTTC. Translation: CASSSLAIEQFF.

The genes are TRBV7-3 and TRBJ2-7; D unresolved. Trimming removed 1 base at V and 4 bases at J, with 8 bases between. CDR1 is SGHTA and CDR2 is FQGTGA in the germline V gene. This CDR3 spans 13 amino acids. The CDR3 DNA follows: TGTGCCAGCAGCTTAAAACCCGGGTACGAGCAGTACTTC. Translation: CASSLKPGYEQYF.

This clone was recorded a few times. The CDR3 reads CASSPRGSGNYGYTF. CDR3 DNA sequence: TGCGCCAGCAGCCCCAGGGGGTCGGGTAACTATGGCTACACCTTC. The V gene is TRBV5-1, the J gene TRBJ1-2; 7 bases match TRBD1. CDR1 and CDR2 from the germline V gene are SGHRS and YFSETQ. The CDR3 spans 15 residues. V was pared by 4 bases and J by 1 base, with 7 bases of the junction left unmatched.

CDR3 amino acids: CASSSLQGQFTYGYTF. The CDR3 nucleotides are TGTGCCAGCAGTTCCCTACAGGGGCAATTCACCTATGGCTACACCTTC. The chain joins TRBV28 to TRBJ1-2; 7 bases are shared with TRBD1. CDR1 and CDR2 from the germline V gene are MDHEN and SYDVKM. There are 16 residues in the CDR3. V was pared by 4 bases and J by 4 bases, with 12 bases of the junction left unmatched.